This T cell receptor beta chain was identified in a study of T cell responses to AZD1222 COVID-19 vaccine. This clone was recorded a few times. The antigen is unknown. Germline CDR1 and CDR2: ENHRY and SYGVKD. Trimming took off 1 base at V and 4 bases at J, with 16 bases between the two ends. The CDR3 is 16 amino acids. Libraries were prepared by immunoSEQ multiplex PCR; TCRdb keeps only in-frame clonotypes and omits some of them. The data show approximately 150,000 clones, approximately 86% seen once. Study-wide points: Two AZD1222 administrations were followed by greater Spike-specific TCR breadth and depth.

This specimen consisted of peripheral blood, obtained 28 days after the second dose of the MenACWY control vaccine. The rearrangement uses TRBV10-3 and TRBJ1-1; D remains ambiguous. The sequence came from an adult who received the MenACWY meningococcal vaccine as a control. The chain's CDR3 is CAISEWEGGLITEAFF. CDR3 coding DNA: TGTGCCATCAGTGAGTGGGAGGGCGGGTTAATCACTGAAGCTTTCTTT.